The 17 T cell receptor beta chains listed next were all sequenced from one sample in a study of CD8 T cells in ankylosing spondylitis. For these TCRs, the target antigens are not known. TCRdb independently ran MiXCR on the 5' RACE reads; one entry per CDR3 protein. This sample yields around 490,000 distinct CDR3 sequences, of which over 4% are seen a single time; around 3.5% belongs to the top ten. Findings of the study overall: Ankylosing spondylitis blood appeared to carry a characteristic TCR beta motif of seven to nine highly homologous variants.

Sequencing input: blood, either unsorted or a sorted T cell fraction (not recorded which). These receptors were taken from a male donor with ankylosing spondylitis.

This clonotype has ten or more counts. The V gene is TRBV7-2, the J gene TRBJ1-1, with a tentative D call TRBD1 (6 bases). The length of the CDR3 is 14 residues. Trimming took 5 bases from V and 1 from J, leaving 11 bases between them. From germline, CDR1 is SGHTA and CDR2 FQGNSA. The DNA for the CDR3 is TGTGCCAGCAGCCACAGGGCCGGGAACACTGAAGCTTTCTTT. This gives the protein CASSHRAGNTEAFF.

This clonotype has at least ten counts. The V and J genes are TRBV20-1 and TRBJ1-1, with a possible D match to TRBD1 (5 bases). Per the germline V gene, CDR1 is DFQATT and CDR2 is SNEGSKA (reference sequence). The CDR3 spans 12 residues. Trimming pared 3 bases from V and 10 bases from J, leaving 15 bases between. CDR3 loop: CSASLKGRAAFF. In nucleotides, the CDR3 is TGCAGTGCTAGCCTAAAGGGGAGGGCAGCTTTCTTT.

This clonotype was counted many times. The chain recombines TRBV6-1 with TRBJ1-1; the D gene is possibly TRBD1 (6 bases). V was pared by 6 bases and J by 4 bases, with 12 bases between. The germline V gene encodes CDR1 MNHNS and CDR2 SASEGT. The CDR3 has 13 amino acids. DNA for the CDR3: TGTGCCAGCAGAAGGGGGGAGGCCACTGAAGCTTTCTTT. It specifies CASRRGEATEAFF.

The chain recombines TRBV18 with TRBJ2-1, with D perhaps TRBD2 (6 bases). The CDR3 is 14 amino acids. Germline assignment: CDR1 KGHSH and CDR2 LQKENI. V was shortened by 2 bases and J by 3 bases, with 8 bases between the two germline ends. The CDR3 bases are TGTGCCAGCTCACCAGGGACTTACTACAATGAGCAGTTCTTC. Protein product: CASSPGTYYNEQFF.

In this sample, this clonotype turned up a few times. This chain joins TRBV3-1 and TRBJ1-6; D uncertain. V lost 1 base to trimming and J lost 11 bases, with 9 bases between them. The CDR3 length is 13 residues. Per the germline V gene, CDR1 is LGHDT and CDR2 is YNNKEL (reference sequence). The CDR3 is CASSQGYGPPLHF. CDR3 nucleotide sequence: TGTGCCAGCAGCCAAGGGTATGGGCCACCCCTCCACTTT.

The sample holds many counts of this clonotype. CDR3 region: CASQGQGNTGELFF. As DNA, the CDR3 is TGCGCCAGCCAGGGACAGGGAAACACCGGGGAGCTGTTTTTT. V usage is TRBV5-1 and J usage is TRBJ2-2; 9 nucleotides match TRBD1. The CDR3 runs to 14 residues. Germline assignment: CDR1 SGHRS and CDR2 YFSETQ. The J segment lost 2 bases and the V segment lost 7 bases, leaving 3 bases of the junction unmatched.

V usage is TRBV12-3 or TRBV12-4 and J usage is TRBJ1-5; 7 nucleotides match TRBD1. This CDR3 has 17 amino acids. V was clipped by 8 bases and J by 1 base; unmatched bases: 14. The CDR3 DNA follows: TGTGCCAGCGTAAGGGGACGTGGAGGGGGCAGCAATCAGCCCCAGCATTTT. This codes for CASVRGRGGGSNQPQHF.

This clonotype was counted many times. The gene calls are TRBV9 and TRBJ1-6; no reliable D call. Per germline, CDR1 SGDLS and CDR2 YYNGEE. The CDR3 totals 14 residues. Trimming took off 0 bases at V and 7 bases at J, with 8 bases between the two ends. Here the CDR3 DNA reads TGTGCCAGCAGCGTAGGACGGGAGAATTCACCCCTCCACTTT. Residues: CASSVGRENSPLHF.

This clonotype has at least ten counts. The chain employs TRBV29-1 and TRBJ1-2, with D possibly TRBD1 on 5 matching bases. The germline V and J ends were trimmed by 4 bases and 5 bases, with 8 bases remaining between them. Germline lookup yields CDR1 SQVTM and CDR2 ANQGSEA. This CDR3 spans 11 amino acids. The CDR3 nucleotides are TGCAGCGTTGCCGGGGGGTATGGCTACACCTTC. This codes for CSVAGGYGYTF.

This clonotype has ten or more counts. Here the CDR3 reads CSASGLAGPTDTQYF. CDR3 in DNA: TGCAGCGCATCGGGACTAGCGGGGCCTACAGATACGCAGTATTTT. The chain employs TRBV29-1 and TRBJ2-3; TRBD2 matches at 13 bases. V gave up 7 bases and J gave up 3 bases; unmatched junction bases: 7. The CDR3 is made up of 15 amino acids. Germline V gives CDR1 SQVTM, CDR2 ANQGSEA.

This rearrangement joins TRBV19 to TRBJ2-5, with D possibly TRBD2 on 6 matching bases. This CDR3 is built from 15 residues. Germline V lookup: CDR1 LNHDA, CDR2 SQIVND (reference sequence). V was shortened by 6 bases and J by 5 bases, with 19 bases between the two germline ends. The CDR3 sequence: CASSHTGGAGETQYF. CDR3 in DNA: TGTGCCAGTAGCCACACTGGAGGGGCGGGGGAGACCCAGTACTTC. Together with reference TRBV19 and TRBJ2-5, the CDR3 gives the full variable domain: DGGITQSPKYLFRKEGQNVTLSCEQNLNHDAMYWYRQDPGQGLRLIYYSQIVNDFQKGDIAEGYSVSREKKESFPLTVTSAQKNPTAFYLCASSHTGGAGETQYFGPGTRLLVL.

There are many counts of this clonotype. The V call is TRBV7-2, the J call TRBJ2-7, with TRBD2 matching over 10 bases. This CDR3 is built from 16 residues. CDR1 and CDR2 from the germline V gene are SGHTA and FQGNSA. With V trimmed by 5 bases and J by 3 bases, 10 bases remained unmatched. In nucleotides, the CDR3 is TGTGCCAGCAGCCGGTTATCTAGCGGGGGAGACTACGAGCAGTACTTC. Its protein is CASSRLSSGGDYEQYF.

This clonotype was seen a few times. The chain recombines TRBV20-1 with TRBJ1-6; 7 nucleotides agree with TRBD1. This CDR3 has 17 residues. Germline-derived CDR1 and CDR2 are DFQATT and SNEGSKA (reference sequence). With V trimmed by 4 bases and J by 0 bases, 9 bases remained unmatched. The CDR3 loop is CSATRTGASSYNSPLHF. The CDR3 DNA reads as TGCAGTGCTACTCGGACAGGCGCGAGCTCCTATAATTCACCCCTCCACTTT.

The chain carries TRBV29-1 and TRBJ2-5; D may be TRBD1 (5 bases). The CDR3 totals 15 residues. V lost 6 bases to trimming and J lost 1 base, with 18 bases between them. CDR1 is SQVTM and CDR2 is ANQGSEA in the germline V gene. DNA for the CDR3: TGCAGCGTAGCCTTAAGGACAAGACCCCAAGAGACCCAGTACTTC. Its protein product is CSVALRTRPQETQYF.

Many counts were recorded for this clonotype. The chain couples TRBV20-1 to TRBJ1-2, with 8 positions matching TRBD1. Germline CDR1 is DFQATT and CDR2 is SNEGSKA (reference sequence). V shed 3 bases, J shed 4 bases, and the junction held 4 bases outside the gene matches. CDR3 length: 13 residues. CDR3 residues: CSASGTGGYGYTF. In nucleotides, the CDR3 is TGCAGTGCTAGTGGTACAGGGGGCTATGGCTACACCTTC.

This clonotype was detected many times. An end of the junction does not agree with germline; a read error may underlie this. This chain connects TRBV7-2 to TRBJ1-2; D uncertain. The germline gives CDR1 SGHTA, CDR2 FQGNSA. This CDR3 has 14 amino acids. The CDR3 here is CASSLDTVNYGYTF. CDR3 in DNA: TGTGCCAGCAGTTTAGACACCGTTAACTATGGCTACACCTTC.

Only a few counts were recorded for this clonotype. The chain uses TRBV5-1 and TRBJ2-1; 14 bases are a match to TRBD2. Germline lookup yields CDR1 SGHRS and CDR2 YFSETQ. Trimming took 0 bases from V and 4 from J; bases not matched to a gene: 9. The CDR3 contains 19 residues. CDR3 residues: CASSLARLAGGRRYNEQFF. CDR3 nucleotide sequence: TGCGCCAGCAGCTTGGCCCGACTAGCGGGGGGGCGGAGGTACAATGAGCAGTTCTTC.